Listed here are 9 T cell receptor beta chains from one sample, sequenced in a study of beta chain features in type 1 diabetes. Expressed TCRB transcripts got sequenced, as all isolated RNA was reverse transcribed. The assay was immunoSEQ multiplex PCR, and TCRdb's table has in-frame clones only and misses some. Found here are roughly 340,000 clones, roughly 12% of them singletons; the top ten hold over 0.008%. Study conclusions and caveats: In every one of the four CD4+ subsets, TCRB CDR3s were moderately but significantly shorter in Type 1 diabetes patients.

The antigens for these receptors are not known. The sample was naive CD4+ T cells from blood. The receptors were sampled from a woman aged 18-29 years with type 1 diabetes.

The chain has TRBV7-2 and TRBJ2-1; 10 bases are a match to TRBD2. Per germline, CDR1 SGHTA and CDR2 FQGNSA. The CDR3 runs to 15 residues. V lost 4 bases and J lost 3; bases outside the gene matches: 3. The CDR3 sequence: CASSSGTSVYNEQFF. DNA for the CDR3: TGTGCCAGCAGCTCCGGGACTAGCGTCTACAATGAGCAGTTCTTC. The full variable domain, rest sourced from reference TRBV7-2 and TRBJ2-1, is GAGVSQSPSNKVTEKGKDVELRCDPISGHTALYWYRQSLGQGLEFLIYFQGNSAPDKSGLPSDRFSAERTGGSVSTLTIQRTQQEDSAVYLCASSSGTSVYNEQFFGPGTRLTVL.

This sequence joins TRBV7-9 and TRBJ2-7; 9 bases align to TRBD1. Germline lookup yields CDR1 SEHNR and CDR2 FQNEAQ (reference sequence). The junction had 10 bases not matched to a gene; V was cut back by 5 bases and J by 5 bases. The CDR3 is made up of 15 amino acids. The CDR3 loop is CASSIPDRGVNEQYF. For the CDR3, the DNA is TGTGCCAGCAGCATTCCGGACAGGGGAGTCAACGAGCAGTACTTC.

A few counts support this clone. The gene calls are TRBV5-4 and TRBJ2-3; perhaps TRBD2 as D (6 bases). There are 15 residues in the CDR3. CDR1 is SGHNT, CDR2 YYREEE, per germline (reference sequence). Deletions cut 2 bases from V and 2 bases from J, with 12 bases between. CDR3 amino acids: CASSLKRETTDTQYF. CDR3 in DNA: TGTGCCAGCAGCTTAAAACGGGAGACCACAGATACGCAGTATTTT.

The J gene is TRBJ2-7, the V gene TRBV29-1, with a weak D call TRBD1 (6 bases). Germline CDR1 is SQVTM and CDR2 is ANQGSEA. The CDR3 runs to 13 residues. The V end lost 3 bases, the J end lost 0 bases, and 9 bases lay between the germline ends. The CDR3 region has the DNA TGCAGCGTTGACAGGGGCTCCTCCTACGAGCAGTACTTC. Residues: CSVDRGSSYEQYF.

The chain carries TRBV5-4 and TRBJ2-1; 8 positions match TRBD1. The CDR3 has 13 residues. V lost 3 bases, J lost 8 bases, and 4 bases stayed unmatched. In germline, CDR1 is SGHNT, CDR2 YYREEE (reference sequence). The CDR3 spells CASSSGQADEQFF. The CDR3 DNA is TGTGCCAGCAGCTCGGGACAGGCCGATGAGCAGTTCTTC.

This clone was detected a few times. Distinct nucleotide sequences in the sample also encode this CDR3. The rearrangement joins TRBV5-1 to TRBJ2-5; 7 nucleotides line up with TRBD1. Germline V lookup: CDR1 SGHRS, CDR2 YFSETQ. The CDR3 runs to 14 residues. Trimming at V came to 4 bases and at J to 2 bases, leaving 5 bases not matched to a gene. The CDR3 region is CASSPGTAQETQYF. CDR3 bases: TGCGCCAGCAGCCCTGGGACAGCGCAAGAGACCCAGTACTTC.

This chain connects TRBV19 to TRBJ2-4, with D tentatively TRBD1 (6 bases). Germline V gene sequence: CDR1 LNHDA, CDR2 SQIVND (reference sequence). The CDR3 has 18 residues. Trimming stripped 5 bases from V and 0 bases from J, with 20 bases between. Here the CDR3 DNA reads TGTGCCAGTAGTCCTCCCGGACAGACCAGTCTAGCCAAAAACATTCAGTACTTC. Translating gives CASSPPGQTSLAKNIQYF.

This clone was counted a few times. V usage is TRBV29-1 and J usage is TRBJ1-1; D is unclear. The V end was cut by 5 bases, the J end by 2 bases, with 15 bases between. There are 14 residues in the CDR3. Looked up from germline, CDR1 is SQVTM and CDR2 is ANQGSEA. CDR3 DNA: TGCAGCGTTTGTAGGGTTGCGGGAAACACTGAAGCTTTCTTT. Amino acid sequence: CSVCRVAGNTEAFF.

This chain links TRBV5-1 with TRBJ2-1, with 13 bases aligning to TRBD2. Unmatched junction bases numbered 12, after V lost 0 bases and J lost 9 bases. CDR3 length equals 18 residues. Germline-derived CDR1 and CDR2 are SGHRS and YFSETQ. This chain's CDR3 is CASSLEWARTSGRIEQFF. CDR3 DNA sequence: TGCGCCAGCAGCTTGGAATGGGCCCGGACTAGCGGGAGAATTGAGCAGTTCTTC.